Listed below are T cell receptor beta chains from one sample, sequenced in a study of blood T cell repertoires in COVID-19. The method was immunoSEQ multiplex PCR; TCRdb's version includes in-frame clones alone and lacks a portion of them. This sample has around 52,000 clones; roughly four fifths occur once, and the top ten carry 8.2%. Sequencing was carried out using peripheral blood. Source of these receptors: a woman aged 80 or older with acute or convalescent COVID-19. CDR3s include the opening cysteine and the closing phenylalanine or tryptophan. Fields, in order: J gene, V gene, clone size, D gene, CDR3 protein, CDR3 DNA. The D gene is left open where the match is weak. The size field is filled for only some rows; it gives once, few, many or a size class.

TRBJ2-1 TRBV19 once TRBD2 CASSMRTSGSRWEQFF TGTGCCAGTAGTATGAGGACTAGCGGGAGTAGATGGGAGCAGTTCTTC
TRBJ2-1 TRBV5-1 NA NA CASSIASYNEQFF TGCGCCAGCAGCATAGCCAGCTACAATGAGCAGTTCTTC
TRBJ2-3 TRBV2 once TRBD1 CASIRPQGASTDTQYF TGTGCCAGCATCCGACCCCAGGGGGCTAGCACAGATACGCAGTATTTT
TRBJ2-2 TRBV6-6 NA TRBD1 CASTPFTGADTGELFF TGTGCCAGCACGCCGTTTACAGGGGCGGACACCGGGGAGCTGTTTTTT
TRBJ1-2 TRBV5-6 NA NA CASSLFTGGAEMDYGYTF TGTGCCAGCAGCTTGTTTACGGGGGGAGCGGAGATGGACTATGGCTACACCTTC
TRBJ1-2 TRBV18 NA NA CASSPPAGNYGYTF TGTGCCAGCTCACCACCAGCGGGAAACTATGGCTACACCTTC
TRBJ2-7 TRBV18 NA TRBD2 CASSPLGGEEDEQYF TGTGCCAGCTCACCACTGGGGGGGGAGGAAGACGAGCAGTACTTC
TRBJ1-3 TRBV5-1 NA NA CASSLTGGNTIYF TGCGCCAGCAGCTTGACGGGGGGAAACACCATATATTTT
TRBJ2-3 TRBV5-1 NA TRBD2 CASSLVLAGGNTQYF TGCGCCAGCAGCTTGGTTCTAGCGGGGGGGAATACGCAGTATTTT
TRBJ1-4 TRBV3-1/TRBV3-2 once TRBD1 CASSQRDMTGKAKLFF TGTGCCAGCAGCCAACGGGATATGACAGGGAAAGCAAAACTGTTTTTT
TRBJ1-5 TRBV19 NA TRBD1 CASSKTTGGVNQPQHF TGTGCCAGTAGTAAAACGACAGGGGGCGTCAATCAGCCCCAGCATTTT
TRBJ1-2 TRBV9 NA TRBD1 CASSSPWGTGDGYTF TGTGCCAGCAGCTCACCCTGGGGGACAGGGGACGGCTACACCTTC
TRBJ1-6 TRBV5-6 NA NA CASSTQGPSYNSPLHF TGTGCCAGCAGTACACAGGGACCCTCCTATAATTCACCCCTCCACTTT
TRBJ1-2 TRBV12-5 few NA CASGLPTVLRGYTF TGTGCTAGTGGTTTGCCCACCGTGCTGAGGGGCTACACCTTC
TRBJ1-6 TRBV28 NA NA CASSSHFGSYNSPLHF TGTGCCAGCAGTTCCCACTTCGGCTCCTATAATTCACCCCTCCACTTT
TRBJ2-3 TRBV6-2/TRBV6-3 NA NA CASSYRRDYRGTGTQYF TGTGCCAGCAGTTACCGGCGGGACTACCGAGGGACAGGTACGCAGTATTTT
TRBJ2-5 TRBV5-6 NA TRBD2 CASSLVGGRVQETQYF TGTGCCAGCAGCTTGGTGGGCGGGAGGGTTCAAGAGACCCAGTACTTC
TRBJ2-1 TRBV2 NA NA CASSRELYNEQFF TGTGCCAGCAGTCGGGAACTCTACAATGAGCAGTTCTTC
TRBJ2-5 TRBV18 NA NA CASSPSGGEETQYF TGTGCCAGCTCACCGTCCGGAGGGGAAGAGACCCAGTACTTC
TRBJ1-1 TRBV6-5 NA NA CASSLRTGNTEAFF TGTGCCAGCAGTTTACGAACAGGGAACACTGAAGCTTTCTTT
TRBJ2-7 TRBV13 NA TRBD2 CASSFLPAGGSYEQYF TGTGCCAGCAGCTTCCTGCCAGCGGGAGGTTCTTACGAGCAGTACTTC
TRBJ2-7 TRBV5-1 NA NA CASSLEGGAGKEQYF TGCGCCAGCAGCTTGGAAGGGGGGGCCGGGAAAGAGCAGTACTTC
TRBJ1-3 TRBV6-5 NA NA CASSSGTQGNTIYF TGTGCCAGCAGTTCCGGGACACAAGGAAACACCATATATTTT
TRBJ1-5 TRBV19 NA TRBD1 CASSTTGGGYSNQPQHF TGTGCCAGTAGCACCACAGGGGGGGGATATAGCAATCAGCCCCAGCATTTT
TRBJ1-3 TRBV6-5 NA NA CASSLRGGAGNTIYF TGTGCCAGCAGCCTCCGAGGGGGGGCGGGAAACACCATATATTTT
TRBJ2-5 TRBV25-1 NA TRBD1 CASSDFTGTAETQYF TGTGCCAGCAGTGACTTTACTGGGACAGCAGAGACCCAGTACTTC
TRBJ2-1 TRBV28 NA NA CASMRAGHRHNEQFF TGTGCCAGCATGAGGGCGGGCCACCGCCACAATGAGCAGTTCTTC
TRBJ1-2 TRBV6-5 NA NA CASSQQFNYGYTF TGTGCCAGCAGTCAACAGTTTAACTATGGCTACACCTTC
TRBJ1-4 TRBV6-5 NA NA CASSYSGDSYEKLFF TGTGCCAGCAGTTACTCCGGGGATTCTTATGAAAAACTGTTTTTT
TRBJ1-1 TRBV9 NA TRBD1 CASSVGTGATEAFF TGTGCCAGCAGCGTTGGGACAGGGGCCACTGAAGCTTTCTTT
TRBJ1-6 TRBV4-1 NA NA CASSLLLGNSPLHF TGCGCCAGCAGCCTCCTCCTAGGTAATTCACCCCTCCACTTT
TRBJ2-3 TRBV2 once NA CASSGGHYTDTQYF TGTGCCAGCAGTGGGGGACACTACACAGATACGCAGTATTTT
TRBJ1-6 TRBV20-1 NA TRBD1 CSASPIPWTGIGSPLHF TGCAGTGCTAGTCCCATCCCCTGGACAGGGATAGGTTCACCCCTCCACTTT
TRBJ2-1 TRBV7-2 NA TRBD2 CASSPTSGKYNEQFF TGTGCCAGCAGCCCCACTAGCGGCAAATACAATGAGCAGTTCTTC
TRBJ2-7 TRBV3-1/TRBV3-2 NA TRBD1 CASSQPGQGSYEQYF TGTGCCAGCAGCCAACCGGGACAGGGATCCTACGAGCAGTACTTC
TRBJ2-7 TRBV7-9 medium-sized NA CASSLVPEAGYEQYF TGTGCCAGCAGCTTAGTTCCAGAGGCCGGCTACGAGCAGTACTTC
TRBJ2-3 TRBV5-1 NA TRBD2 CASSLALAIHTQYF TGCGCCAGCAGCTTGGCACTAGCGATACATACGCAGTATTTT
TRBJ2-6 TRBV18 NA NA CASSPGTGTNGANVLTF TGTGCCAGCTCGCCCGGCACAGGGACAAATGGGGCCAACGTCCTGACTTTC
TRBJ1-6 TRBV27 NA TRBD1 CASSPGGQGSYNSPLHF TGTGCCAGCAGCCCGGGGGGACAGGGGTCCTATAATTCACCCCTCCACTTT
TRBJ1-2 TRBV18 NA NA CASSMDTNYGYTF TGTGCCAGCTCAATGGACACTAACTATGGCTACACCTTC
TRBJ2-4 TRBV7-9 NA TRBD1 CASSPGTGKLAKNIQYF TGTGCCAGCAGCCCGGGGACAGGGAAGCTAGCCAAAAACATTCAGTACTTC